The 27 T cell receptor beta chains reported below all come from one sample, sequenced in a study of T-cell memory formation after mild COVID-19. TCRdb itself ran the 5' RACE reads through MiXCR, one entry per CDR3 protein. The repertoire holds 300,000 to 350,000 distinct CDR3 sequences, with 15% to 20% as singletons. Material: PBMCs or a T cell subset sorted from them (not recorded which). These receptors were taken from a man between 18 and 29 years old who had mild COVID-19 (a few samples of this study predate the infection). Cell type and time point are not known.

The chain uses TRBV6-2 or TRBV6-3 and TRBJ1-6; possible D gene TRBD1, 5 bases. The V gene lost 2 bases and the J gene lost 14 bases, with 19 bases spanning the gap. The germline V gene has CDR1 MNHEY and CDR2 SVGEGT. This CDR3 comprises 15 residues. CDR3 DNA: TGTGCCAGCAGTTACGGGGGATATCCGCGTGGAGCCCTCCACTTT. It yields the protein CASSYGGYPRGALHF.

This clonotype was observed once. CDR3 sequence reads: CASSLTRGGPYEQYF. CDR3 nucleotides: TGTGCCAGCTCACTCACCAGGGGAGGCCCCTACGAGCAGTACTTC. The chain carries TRBV18 and TRBJ2-7; D assignment may be TRBD1 or TRBD2 (6 bases each). Trimming pared 4 bases from V and 2 bases from J, leaving 15 bases between. The germline V gene encodes CDR1 KGHSH and CDR2 LQKENI. The CDR3 loop spans 15 amino acids. Full variable domain (rest looked up from reference TRBV18 and TRBJ2-7): NAGVMQNPRHLVRRRGQEARLRCSPMKGHSHVYWYRQLPEEGLKFMVYLQKENIIDESGMPKERFSAEFPKEGPSILRIQQVVRGDSAAYFCASSLTRGGPYEQYFGPGTRLTVT.

CDR3 bases: TGCGCCAGCACCCCGACAGGGTGGGAGCAGTTCTTC. Translation: CASTPTGWEQFF. This chain links TRBV23-1 with TRBJ2-1; 7 positions agree with TRBD1. TRBV23-1 is designated an ORF whose function remains uncertain. V shed 7 bases, J shed 10 bases, and the junction held 7 bases outside the gene matches. This CDR3 spans 12 amino acids.

This clonotype was seen more than once but under ten times. V usage is TRBV5-4 and J usage is TRBJ2-3; 7 nucleotides align to TRBD2. CDR1 and CDR2 from the germline V gene are SGHNT and YYREEE (reference sequence). This CDR3 contains 15 residues. The V gene end was trimmed by 7 bases and the J gene end by 6 bases; junction bases not matched to a gene: 14. CDR3 sequence (DNA): TGTGCCAGCCGGGGAAGAGCGGGGCCGCCGGATACGCAGTATTTT. Translating it yields CASRGRAGPPDTQYF.

The J gene is TRBJ1-5, the V gene TRBV12-3 or TRBV12-4; TRBD1 agrees at 8 bases. This CDR3 contains 15 residues. The ends lost 5 bases at V and 6 bases at J; junction bases unmatched: 9. The DNA for the CDR3 is TGTGCCAGCAGTCCCCCCCGACAGGGGACTCAGCCCCAGCATTTT. Translation gives CASSPPRQGTQPQHF.

The table lists this clonotype with a few counts. V usage is TRBV7-8 and J usage is TRBJ2-6; tentative D call: TRBD2 (7 bases). V was clipped by 5 bases and J by 4 bases, with 15 bases between them. CDR1 is SGHVS and CDR2 is FQNEAQ in the germline V gene. This CDR3 is built from 16 residues. CDR3 sequence: CASSGRGAPGANVLTF. Written as DNA, the CDR3 is TGTGCCAGCAGCGGACGGGGGGCGCCCGGGGCCAACGTCCTGACTTTC. Looking up the rest from reference TRBV7-8 and TRBJ2-6 gives the full variable domain: GAGVSQSPRYKVAKRGQDVALRCDPISGHVSLFWYQQALGQGPEFLTYFQNEAQLDKSGLPSDRFFAERPEGSVSTLKIQRTQQEDSAVYLCASSGRGAPGANVLTFGAGSRLTVL.

The genes are TRBV5-4 and TRBJ2-7; 11 bases map to TRBD1. V shed 0 bases, J shed 7 bases, and the junction held 9 bases outside the gene matches. Germline CDR1 is SGHNT and CDR2 is YYREEE (reference sequence). This CDR3 is built from 16 residues. CDR3 nucleotides: TGTGCCAGCAGCTTGGACCCCGGACAGGGGGCTCGGGAGCAGTACGTC. This translates into CASSLDPGQGAREQYV.

This clonotype turned up a few times. The genes are TRBV20-1 and TRBJ2-3; 9 positions match TRBD2. Germline V CDR1 and CDR2: DFQATT, SNEGSKA (reference sequence). J was trimmed by 3 bases and V by 2 bases; bases with no gene match: 3. The CDR3 totals 14 residues. Written as DNA, the CDR3 is TGCAGTGCTAGAAGACTAGCGGAGACAGATACGCAGTATTTT. This sequence encodes CSARRLAETDTQYF.

This clonotype was counted between two and nine times. The genes are TRBV5-1 and TRBJ2-2, with 10 bases lining up with TRBD1. The CDR3 is 15 amino acids. V lost 3 bases to trimming and J lost 6 bases; unmatched junction nucleotides: 5. Looked up from germline, CDR1 is SGHRS and CDR2 is YFSETQ. The chain's CDR3 is CASSWDRGVAGELFF. As DNA, the CDR3 is TGCGCCAGCAGCTGGGACAGGGGAGTCGCCGGGGAGCTGTTTTTT.

This chain connects TRBV5-6 to TRBJ2-1; 7 positions agree with TRBD1. The CDR3 has 14 residues. Trimming removed 4 bases from V and 0 bases from J; junction bases left unmatched: 1. The germline V gene encodes CDR1 SGHDT and CDR2 YYEEEE. CDR3 residues: CASSRTGSYNEQFF. CDR3 DNA: TGTGCCAGCAGCCGGACAGGCTCCTACAATGAGCAGTTCTTC.

This clonotype was seen a few times. V usage is TRBV28 and J usage is TRBJ2-3; 12 nucleotides agree with TRBD1. Germline CDR1 and CDR2: MDHEN and SYDVKM. V was clipped by 8 bases and J by 8 bases; unmatched bases: 14. The CDR3 is made up of 16 amino acids. The CDR3 loop is CASRKGGTGGLGTQYF. In DNA, the CDR3 is TGTGCCAGCCGTAAGGGCGGGACAGGGGGCCTCGGTACGCAGTATTTT.

This clonotype turned up a few times. This chain connects TRBV20-1 to TRBJ2-5; D ambiguous. The V gene's germline CDR1 is DFQATT and CDR2 SNEGSKA (reference sequence). Between the trimmed V and J ends, which lost 1 base and 5 bases, there was a span of 8 bases. CDR3 length: 12 amino acids. CDR3 loop: CSARVGGETQYF. CDR3 nucleotide sequence: TGCAGTGCTAGAGTTGGTGGCGAGACCCAGTACTTC.

This clonotype occurred many times. This sequence joins TRBV7-9 and TRBJ1-1; D is ambiguous. CDR3 size: 13 residues. V dropped 0 bases and J dropped 1 base, with 3 bases sitting between them. Germline CDR1 SEHNR, CDR2 FQNEAQ (reference sequence). In DNA form, the CDR3 reads TGTGCCAGCAGCTTAGCAGAGAACACTGAAGCTTTCTTT. Its translation: CASSLAENTEAFF.

This clonotype was seen only a few times. The DNA of the CDR3 is TGTGCCAGCAGCAAAGGTACCAGGACAGGGAAGAACACTGAAGCTTTCTTT. It is translated as CASSKGTRTGKNTEAFF. The chain recombines TRBV21-1 with TRBJ1-1; TRBD1, the table's D call, was not compared with the DNA. TRBV21-1 is recorded as a pseudogene. The CDR3 extends over 17 amino acids.

Only a few counts were recorded for this clonotype. The V and J genes are TRBV3-1 and TRBJ2-3, with 10 bases that match TRBD1. The ends lost 1 base at V and 0 bases at J; junction bases unmatched: 7. Germline values: CDR1 LGHDT, CDR2 YNNKEL (reference sequence). The CDR3 runs 18 residues. The CDR3 DNA sequence: TGTGCCAGCAGCCAAGTGCCCGACAGGGGGCGAAGCACAGATACGCAGTATTTT. This gives the protein CASSQVPDRGRSTDTQYF.

This clonotype has more than one count but fewer than ten. This chain links TRBV20-1 with TRBJ1-2; possible D gene TRBD1, 5 bases. V was clipped by 8 bases and J by 9 bases, with 19 bases between them. The CDR3 length is 12 residues. CDR1 and CDR2 (germline): DFQATT, SNEGSKA (reference sequence). The CDR3 sequence: CSLGGGALSYTF. In nucleotides, the CDR3 is TGCAGTCTCGGGGGGGGTGCCTTGAGCTACACCTTC.

This clonotype was recorded a few times. The V call is TRBV15, the J call TRBJ2-5; weak D call: TRBD2 (5 bases). Germline V gene sequence: CDR1 LNHNV, CDR2 YYDKDF (reference sequence). The CDR3 consists of 13 residues. V lost 8 bases and J 0 bases, leaving 10 bases between the germline ends. The CDR3 here is CATAKRDQETQYF. The DNA for the CDR3 is TGTGCCACCGCCAAGAGGGACCAAGAGACCCAGTACTTC. The full variable domain, rest sourced from reference TRBV15 and TRBJ2-5, is DAMVIQNPRYQVTQFGKPVTLSCSQTLNHNVMYWYQQKSSQAPKLLFHYYDKDFNNEADTPDNFQSRRPNTSFCFLDIRSPGLGDTAMYLCATAKRDQETQYFGPGTRLLVL.

This clonotype was detected a few times. The chain carries TRBV7-2 and TRBJ1-1; 7 nucleotides match TRBD1. CDR1 is SGHTA and CDR2 is FQGNSA in the germline V gene. The trim removed 5 bases at V and 0 bases at J, leaving 9 bases unmatched. This CDR3 is built from 16 residues. CDR3 region: CASSLDRDSMNTEAFF. For the CDR3, the DNA is TGTGCCAGCAGCCTAGATCGGGACAGCATGAACACTGAAGCTTTCTTT. Full variable domain (outside the CDR3, taken from reference TRBV7-2 and TRBJ1-1): GAGVSQSPSNKVTEKGKDVELRCDPISGHTALYWYRQSLGQGLEFLIYFQGNSAPDKSGLPSDRFSAERTGGSVSTLTIQRTQQEDSAVYLCASSLDRDSMNTEAFFGQGTRLTVV.

This clonotype was counted a few times. This sequence joins TRBV12-5 and TRBJ2-5; TRBD1 matches at 8 bases. CDR3 length: 14 amino acids. Germline V gives CDR1 LGHNT, CDR2 FRNRAP. The V segment lost 7 bases and the J segment 5 bases; nucleotides outside the gene matches: 9. CDR3 in amino acids: CASVPQGAGETQYF. CDR3 sequence (DNA): TGTGCTAGTGTCCCCCAGGGGGCCGGTGAGACCCAGTACTTC.

This chain links TRBV20-1 with TRBJ2-2, with D hard to call. The V gene's germline CDR1 is DFQATT and CDR2 SNEGSKA (reference sequence). The CDR3 runs to 13 residues. Trimming took 6 bases from V and 6 from J, leaving 14 bases between them. The CDR3 DNA is TGCAGTGCCGAGCCTCCCCCTCCCGGGGAGCTGTTTTTT. The encoded protein is CSAEPPPPGELFF.

This clonotype was observed a few times. The chain has TRBV5-1 and TRBJ2-2; D is uncertain. V lost 5 bases and J 8 bases, leaving 10 bases between the germline ends. The CDR3 runs 12 residues. In germline, CDR1 is SGHRS, CDR2 YFSETQ. The CDR3 loop is CASSTRRGELFF. The CDR3 DNA follows: TGCGCCAGCAGTACCCGTAGGGGGGAGCTGTTTTTT.

The chain employs TRBV24-1 and TRBJ1-5; no clear D. V was shortened by 2 bases and J by 11 bases, with 12 bases between the two germline ends. This CDR3 is built from 13 residues. Per germline, CDR1 KGHDR and CDR2 SFDVKD. The CDR3 DNA follows: TGTGCCACCAGTGATTATGGAGCGGGCGCCCAGCATTTT. Translating gives CATSDYGAGAQHF.

V gene TRBV6-5 combines with J gene TRBJ2-5; D is perhaps TRBD1 (6 bases). The length of the CDR3 is 14 residues. V shed 6 bases and J shed 2 bases, with 13 bases lying between them. Germline CDR1 MNHEY, CDR2 SVGAGI. The CDR3 region is CASSLAGEQETQYF. DNA for the CDR3: TGTGCCAGCAGCCTTGCAGGGGAGCAAGAGACCCAGTACTTC.

The V and J genes are TRBV15 and TRBJ2-1; 8 nucleotides align to TRBD2. J gave up 1 base and V 4 bases, and 3 bases lay outside the gene matches. Germline V gene data show CDR1 as LNHNV and CDR2 as YYDKDF (reference sequence). The CDR3 contains 15 residues. CDR3 sequence: CATSKPSGSYNEQFF. CDR3 DNA: TGTGCCACCAGCAAGCCTAGCGGGTCCTACAATGAGCAGTTCTTC. Together with reference TRBV15 and TRBJ2-1, the CDR3 gives the full variable domain: DAMVIQNPRYQVTQFGKPVTLSCSQTLNHNVMYWYQQKSSQAPKLLFHYYDKDFNNEADTPDNFQSRRPNTSFCFLDIRSPGLGDTAMYLCATSKPSGSYNEQFFGPGTRLTVL.

V usage is TRBV7-2 and J usage is TRBJ1-2, with 8 bases lining up with TRBD1. CDR3 length equals 14 residues. V shed 5 bases, J shed 12 bases, and the junction held 14 bases outside the gene matches. Germline V gene sequence: CDR1 SGHTA, CDR2 FQGNSA. CDR3 in DNA: TGTGCCAGCAGCCTCGATGGGGGACAGGCCCGGCACACCTTC. Protein sequence: CASSLDGGQARHTF.

The chain joins TRBV6-1 to TRBJ2-7, with D unresolved. There are 13 residues in the CDR3. CDR1 and CDR2 from the germline V gene are MNHNS and SASEGT. V was cut by 1 base and J by 2 bases, with 6 bases left in between. CDR3 residues: CASSEVPTYEQYV. The CDR3 bases are TGTGCCAGCAGTGAAGTCCCAACCTACGAGCAGTACGTC.

V and J are TRBV6-2 or TRBV6-3 and TRBJ2-1, with 11 bases fitting TRBD2. J was trimmed by 2 bases and V by 5 bases; bases with no gene match: 2. The CDR3 spans 15 residues. Per germline, CDR1 MNHEY and CDR2 SVGEGT. CDR3 sequence: CASSIAGGTYNEQFF. The CDR3 DNA follows: TGTGCCAGCAGTATAGCGGGGGGGACCTACAATGAGCAGTTCTTC.